This T cell receptor beta chain appears in the sequencing data of a study of T cells in localized non-small cell lung cancer. Sequencing was performed with immunoSEQ multiplex PCR; in TCRdb, only in-frame clones are kept and a portion is missing. The profile shows 45,000 or so clones, around 86% of them singletons. Whole-study results and caveats: There were a median 57 of the top 100 tumor clones appearing in adjacent lung.

About this clone: The antigen remains unidentified.

The CDR3 has 15 amino acids. Germline CDR1 reads LNHDA; CDR2 reads SQIVND (reference sequence). V lost 6 bases, J lost 3 bases, and 7 bases stayed unmatched. The starting material was peripheral blood mononuclear cells, obtained before any cancer treatment. This TCR was recovered from a man between 40 and 70 years old with stage III lung adenocarcinoma. The rearrangement links TRBV19 to TRBJ2-5; 10 bases match TRBD1. The DNA of the CDR3 is TGTGCCAGTAGAGATACCGGGACAGGGGAAGAGACCCAGTACTTC. It translates to CASRDTGTGEETQYF.